The 29 T cell receptor beta chains below all came from one sample that was sequenced in a study of OX40 agonist ivuxolimab in advanced cancers. Method: immunoSEQ multiplex PCR; TCRdb's copy keeps in-frame clones and lacks some. The repertoire includes tens of thousands of clones, 80% to 90% of them detected once, and 0.94% sits in the top ten. The sequencing used CD4+ or CD8+ T cells sorted from blood, collected in a trial of the OX40 agonist ivuxolimab. The receptors originated from an adult with an advanced solid tumor such as melanoma, head and neck, liver or kidney cancer.

This clone is a singleton in its sample. The chain employs TRBV6-6 and TRBJ1-1; TRBD1 aligns across 9 bases. The J segment lost 2 bases and the V segment lost 10 bases, leaving 5 bases of the junction unmatched. This CDR3 contains 13 residues. Looked up from germline, CDR1 is MNHNY and CDR2 is SVGAGI (reference sequence). CDR3 bases: TGTGCCACGAGGGGACAGGGTAACACTGAAGCTTTCTTT. It codes for CATRGQGNTEAFF.

This rearrangement joins TRBV6-5 to TRBJ1-1, with a tentative D call TRBD1 (6 bases). The length of the CDR3 is 14 residues. With 6 bases removed from V and 1 base from J, the gap between germline ends came to 12 bases. Germline values: CDR1 MNHEY, CDR2 SVGAGI. The CDR3 DNA reads as TGTGCCAGCAGAAAACAGGGCACGAACACTGAAGCTTTCTTT. Its protein product is CASRKQGTNTEAFF.

This sequence joins TRBV5-1 and TRBJ2-3; the D is unclear. CDR1 and CDR2 from the germline V gene are SGHRS and YFSETQ. The CDR3 is made up of 14 amino acids. V lost 4 bases and J 5 bases, leaving 14 bases between the germline ends. CDR3 DNA sequence: TGCGCCAGCAGCCTTGGTACCAGAGGAGATACGCAGTATTTT. It translates to CASSLGTRGDTQYF.

This chain uses TRBV6-5 with TRBJ1-3, with D uncertain. Germline CDR1 MNHEY, CDR2 SVGAGI. The CDR3 is 15 residues long. The ends were cut back, 2 bases at V and 0 bases at J, with 8 bases in the middle. For the CDR3, the DNA is TGTGCCAGCAGTTACCAGAGCAACTCTGGAAACACCATATATTTT. It is translated as CASSYQSNSGNTIYF.

The CDR3 here is CASSLERLRSSGANVLTF. The CDR3 region has the DNA TGTGCCAGCAGTTTGGAGAGGCTTCGGAGCTCTGGGGCCAACGTCCTGACTTTC. V gene TRBV27 combines with J gene TRBJ2-6; D remains unclear. V was shortened by 3 bases and J by 0 bases, with 15 bases between the two germline ends. Germline V gives CDR1 MNHEY, CDR2 SMNVEV (reference sequence). This CDR3 contains 18 residues.

This clone was found a few times. The chain combines TRBV6-5 with TRBJ1-5; the D is unclear. Germline CDR1 is MNHEY and CDR2 is SVGAGI. The V end was cut by 2 bases, the J end by 4 bases, with 6 bases between. The length of the CDR3 is 13 residues. The CDR3 nucleotides read TGTGCCAGCAGTTACGACATGAATCAGCCCCAGCATTTT. Translated: CASSYDMNQPQHF.

Worth noting for this clone: One junction end disagrees with the germline gene, perhaps due to a read error. The chain employs TRBV10-1 and TRBJ2-5; 7 nucleotides agree with TRBD2. Germline assignment: CDR1 WNHNN and CDR2 SYGVQD (reference sequence). CDR3 size: 14 residues. CDR3: CATSDGGSKETQYF. As DNA, the CDR3 is TGCGCCACCAGTGACGGGGGGTCCAAAGAGACCCAGTACTTC.

This chain links TRBV6-5 with TRBJ2-7, with D hard to call. Trimming shortened V by 6 bases and J by 2 bases, and 11 bases separated the two germline ends. The CDR3 covers 13 residues. The germline CDR1 and CDR2 sequences are MNHEY and SVGAGI. This CDR3 is CASSPRGAYEQYF. The CDR3 DNA sequence: TGTGCCAGCAGCCCCCGTGGGGCCTACGAGCAGTACTTC.

The V call is TRBV18, the J call TRBJ1-5, with D tentatively TRBD1 (5 bases). Trimming cost V 2 bases and J 2 bases, with 13 bases left between them. This CDR3 has 16 amino acids. The germline V gene has CDR1 KGHSH and CDR2 LQKENI. The CDR3 bases are TGTGCCAGCTCACCAGGGGTTGGAGGGGGCAATCAGCCCCAGCATTTT. Protein sequence: CASSPGVGGGNQPQHF. The variable domain in full, completed from reference TRBV18 and TRBJ1-5, reads NAGVMQNPRHLVRRRGQEARLRCSPMKGHSHVYWYRQLPEEGLKFMVYLQKENIIDESGMPKERFSAEFPKEGPSILRIQQVVRGDSAAYFCASSPGVGGGNQPQHFGDGTRLSIL.

The rearrangement links TRBV7-8 to TRBJ1-3; TRBD1 matches 10 bases. The trim removed 5 bases at V and 1 base at J, leaving 5 bases unmatched. The CDR3 extends over 16 amino acids. Germline assignment: CDR1 SGHVS and CDR2 FQNEAQ. CDR3 sequence (DNA): TGTGCCAGCAGCCCGGGACAGGGGAGGTCTGGAAACACCATATATTTT. Translation gives CASSPGQGRSGNTIYF.

The chain employs TRBV10-1 and TRBJ2-1; D call uncertain. Germline CDR1 is WNHNN and CDR2 is SYGVQD (reference sequence). The V and J ends lost 6 bases and 2 bases respectively, with 17 bases between them. The CDR3 is made up of 16 amino acids. The CDR3 spells CASSPAPLRPYNEQFF. CDR3 in DNA: TGCGCCAGCAGCCCAGCCCCTTTGCGGCCCTACAATGAGCAGTTCTTC.

This clone was seen a single time. The chain has TRBV6-6 and TRBJ2-5, with a possible D match to TRBD1 (6 bases). CDR1 and CDR2 (germline): MNHNY, SVGAGI (reference sequence). Trimming removed 3 bases from V and 5 bases from J, with 16 bases in between. This CDR3 region has 15 residues. Written as DNA, the CDR3 is TGTGCCAGCAGTTATGGCCCCCAGGGGTGGGAGACCCAGTACTTC. Residues: CASSYGPQGWETQYF.

The chain recombines TRBV4-1 with TRBJ2-1; 7 nucleotides line up with TRBD1. Germline CDR1 MGHRA, CDR2 YSYEKL. V lost 4 bases to trimming and J lost 0 bases; unmatched junction nucleotides: 3. The CDR3 extends over 15 amino acids. CDR3 residues: CASSPGQASYNEQFF. CDR3 DNA sequence: TGCGCCAGCAGCCCCGGACAGGCCTCCTACAATGAGCAGTTCTTC.

This sequence joins TRBV9 and TRBJ2-5, with a weak D call TRBD2 (6 bases). The CDR3 loop spans 16 amino acids. Per the germline V gene, CDR1 is SGDLS and CDR2 is YYNGEE. V was shortened by 1 base and J by 3 bases, with 16 bases between the two germline ends. CDR3: CASSVSGGRIEETQYF. The CDR3 DNA follows: TGTGCCAGCAGCGTATCAGGAGGGAGGATAGAAGAGACCCAGTACTTC.

This clone was counted a few times. The CDR3 spells CASSVGDVLGRGAQYF. As DNA, the CDR3 is TGTGCCAGCAGCGTAGGAGATGTACTAGGACGGGGCGCCCAGTACTTC. This chain uses TRBV9 with TRBJ2-5; D tentatively reads TRBD1 or TRBD2 (5 bases each). V dropped 0 bases and J dropped 9 bases, with 21 bases sitting between them. This CDR3 has 16 amino acids. CDR1 and CDR2 from the germline V gene are SGDLS and YYNGEE.

This chain links TRBV6-1 with TRBJ2-7; no definite D call. V was trimmed by 2 bases and J by 2 bases, leaving 4 bases between them. CDR1 is MNHNS and CDR2 is SASEGT in the germline V gene. The CDR3 runs to 12 residues. The CDR3 region is CASSESPYEQYF. As DNA, the CDR3 is TGTGCCAGCAGTGAATCCCCCTACGAGCAGTACTTC.

This clone occurred once. J is TRBJ2-7 and V is TRBV5-1; D is perhaps TRBD1 (6 bases). V was trimmed by 0 bases and J by 6 bases, leaving 16 bases between them. This CDR3 contains 15 residues. The V gene's germline CDR1 is SGHRS and CDR2 YFSETQ. The CDR3 here is CASSLGSSDRIEQYF. The CDR3 DNA sequence: TGCGCCAGCAGCTTGGGGTCTTCGGACAGAATCGAGCAGTACTTC.

The V gene is TRBV10-1, the J gene TRBJ2-5, with TRBD2 as a possible D gene (6 bases). V was trimmed by 0 bases and J by 2 bases, leaving 10 bases between them. The CDR3 runs 15 residues. Per germline, CDR1 WNHNN and CDR2 SYGVQD (reference sequence). The CDR3 sequence is CASSESVSGQETQYF. CDR3 DNA: TGCGCCAGCAGTGAGTCGGTGAGCGGGCAAGAGACCCAGTACTTC.

The V and J genes are TRBV25-1 and TRBJ2-5, with TRBD2 identical over 14 bases. The J segment lost 5 bases and the V segment lost 4 bases, leaving 6 bases of the junction unmatched. Germline assignment: CDR1 MGHDK and CDR2 SYGVNS. This CDR3 spans 16 amino acids. CDR3 region: CASSGGGLAGAETQYF. Here the CDR3 DNA reads TGTGCCAGCAGTGGGGGGGGACTAGCGGGAGCTGAGACCCAGTACTTC.

CDR3 nucleotides: TGTGCCAGCAGCTCCCGGAAGGGTCGGAGGCCGAACTATGGCTACACCTTC. This sequence encodes CASSSRKGRRPNYGYTF. V gene TRBV5-6 combines with J gene TRBJ1-2; no firm D call. CDR1 is SGHDT and CDR2 is YYEEEE in the germline V gene. This CDR3 region has 17 residues. Trimming cost V 3 bases and J 2 bases, with 20 bases left between them.

This clone was observed a single time. This chain uses TRBV28 with TRBJ2-5; D is perhaps TRBD1 (7 bases). The tail of the sequence fits TRBJ2-7 better, so the J call may be wrong. The CDR3 runs 14 residues. CDR1 is MDHEN, CDR2 SYDVKM, per germline. The CDR3 region is CASKTGRSTYEQYF. DNA for the CDR3: TGTGCCAGCAAGACAGGGAGGTCTACGTACGAGCAGTACTTC.

The chain joins TRBV30 to TRBJ1-5, with D unresolved. V was clipped by 0 bases and J by 6 bases, with 6 bases between them. This CDR3 has 12 residues. Germline-derived CDR1 and CDR2 are GTSNPN and SVGIG (reference sequence). CDR3 region: CAWSVGVQPQHF. The CDR3 DNA reads as TGTGCCTGGAGTGTCGGTGTTCAGCCCCAGCATTTT.

This sequence joins TRBV7-2 and TRBJ1-4; 9 bases match TRBD1. V shed 2 bases, J shed 8 bases, and the junction held 12 bases outside the gene matches. CDR1 is SGHTA, CDR2 FQGNSA, per germline. This CDR3 contains 17 residues. The CDR3 spells CASSLRGYRGPGEKLFF. The CDR3 DNA sequence: TGTGCCAGCAGCTTAAGAGGCTACAGGGGGCCTGGAGAAAAACTGTTTTTT.

The rearrangement joins TRBV2 to TRBJ2-1, with a tentative D call TRBD2 (5 bases). Deletions cut 0 bases from V and 8 bases from J, with 14 bases between. The CDR3 has 15 amino acids. Germline CDR1 and CDR2: SNHLY and FYNNEI. The CDR3 DNA is TGTGCCAGCAGTGAAGCCCCTAGCTTCGATTATGAGCAGTTCTTC. Amino acid sequence: CASSEAPSFDYEQFF.

The rearrangement links TRBV5-6 to TRBJ2-6; a weak D match, TRBD2 (5 bases). Trimming shortened V by 4 bases and J by 2 bases, and 10 bases separated the two germline ends. This CDR3 is 15 amino acids long. Germline CDR1 is SGHDT and CDR2 is YYEEEE. The CDR3: CASSPGFPGANVLTF. The CDR3 DNA reads as TGTGCCAGCAGCCCGGGGTTCCCTGGGGCCAACGTCCTGACTTTC.

The chain combines TRBV10-3 with TRBJ1-5, with 7 bases aligning to TRBD1. Germline-derived CDR1 and CDR2 are ENHRY and SYGVKD. The junction had 10 bases not matched to a gene; V was cut back by 2 bases and J by 6 bases. The CDR3 spans 16 residues. The CDR3 region is CAISEPLFEGAQPQHF. As DNA, the CDR3 is TGTGCCATCAGTGAGCCCTTGTTTGAGGGGGCTCAGCCCCAGCATTTT.

The rearrangement joins TRBV11-2 to TRBJ1-2, with D uncertain. This CDR3 has 15 residues. V lost 1 base and J lost 2, with 11 bases in between. Germline lookup yields CDR1 SGHAT and CDR2 FQNNGV. CDR3 region: CASSLAPQPNYGYTF. The CDR3 DNA follows: TGTGCCAGCAGCTTAGCCCCCCAGCCCAACTATGGCTACACCTTC.

The CDR3: CASSIADSPLHF. CDR3 bases: TGTGCCAGTAGTATAGCAGATTCACCCCTCCACTTT. V is TRBV19 and J is TRBJ1-6; D gene uncertain. The CDR3 length is 12 residues. Germline lookup yields CDR1 LNHDA and CDR2 SQIVND (reference sequence). The V gene lost 1 base and the J gene lost 8 bases, with 3 bases spanning the gap.

The chain carries TRBV27 and TRBJ2-7; D possibly corresponds to TRBD1 (5 bases). The CDR3 covers 14 residues. Germline assignment: CDR1 MNHEY and CDR2 SMNVEV (reference sequence). Trimming took off 4 bases at V and 2 bases at J, with 12 bases between the two ends. CDR3 in DNA: TGTGCCAGCAGTTCGGTAGGACAAACCTACGAGCAGTACTTC. Translating it yields CASSSVGQTYEQYF.